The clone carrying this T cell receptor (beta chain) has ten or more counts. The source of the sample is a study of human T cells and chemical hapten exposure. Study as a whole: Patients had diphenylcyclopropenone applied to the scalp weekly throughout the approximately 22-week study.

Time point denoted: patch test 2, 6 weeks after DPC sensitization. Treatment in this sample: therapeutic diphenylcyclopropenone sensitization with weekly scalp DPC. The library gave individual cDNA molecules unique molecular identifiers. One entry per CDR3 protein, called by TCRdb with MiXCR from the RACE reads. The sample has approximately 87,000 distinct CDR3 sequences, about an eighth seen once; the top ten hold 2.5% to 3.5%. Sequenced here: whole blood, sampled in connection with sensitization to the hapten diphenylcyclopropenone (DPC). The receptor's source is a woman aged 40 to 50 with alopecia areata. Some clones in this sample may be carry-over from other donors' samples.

This chain's CDR3 is CSVWDGLHNEKLFF. The CDR3 coding sequence is TGCAGCGTTTGGGACGGGTTACATAATGAAAAACTGTTTTTT. This chain connects TRBV29-1 to TRBJ1-4, with D maybe TRBD1 (5 bases). This CDR3 is built from 14 residues. Germline loops: CDR1 SQVTM, CDR2 ANQGSEA. Trimming shortened V by 5 bases and J by 4 bases, and 14 bases separated the two germline ends.